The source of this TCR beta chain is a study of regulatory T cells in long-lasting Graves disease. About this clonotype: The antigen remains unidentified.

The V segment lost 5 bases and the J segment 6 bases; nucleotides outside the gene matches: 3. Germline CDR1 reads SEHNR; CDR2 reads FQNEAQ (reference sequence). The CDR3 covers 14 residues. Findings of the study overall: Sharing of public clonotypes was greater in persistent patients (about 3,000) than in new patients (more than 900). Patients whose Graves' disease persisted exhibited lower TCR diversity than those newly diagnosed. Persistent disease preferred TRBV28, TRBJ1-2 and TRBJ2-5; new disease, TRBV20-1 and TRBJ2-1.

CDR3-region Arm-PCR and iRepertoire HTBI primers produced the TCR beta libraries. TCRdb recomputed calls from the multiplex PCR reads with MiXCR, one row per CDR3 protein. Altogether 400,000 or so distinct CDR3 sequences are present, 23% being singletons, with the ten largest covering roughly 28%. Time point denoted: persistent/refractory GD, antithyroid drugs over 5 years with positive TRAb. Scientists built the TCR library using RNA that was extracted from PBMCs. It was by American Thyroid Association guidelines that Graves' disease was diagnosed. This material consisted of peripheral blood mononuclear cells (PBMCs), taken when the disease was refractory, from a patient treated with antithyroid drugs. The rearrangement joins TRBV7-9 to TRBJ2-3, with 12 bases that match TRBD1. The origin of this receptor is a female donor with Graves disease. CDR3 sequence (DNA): TGTGCCAGCAGCGGGACAGGGGGCAAGGATACGCAGTATTTT. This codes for CASSGTGGKDTQYF. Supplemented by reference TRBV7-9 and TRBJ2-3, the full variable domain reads DTGVSQNPRHKITKRGQNVTFRCDPISEHNRLYWYRQTLGQGPEFLTYFQNEAQLEKSRLLSDRFSAERPKGSFSTLEIQRTEQGDSAMYLCASSGTGGKDTQYFGPGTRLTVL.